The table lists the clone carrying this T cell receptor (beta chain) with a few counts. What it binds is not known. A universal primer site was created by template switching, with the cDNA bearing unique molecular identifiers. TCRdb re-derived calls from the 5' RACE reads in MiXCR, one entry per CDR3 protein. The data contain 250,000 or so distinct CDR3 sequences, approximately 8% of them seen just once; the ten biggest clones take up around 5.4%. These data come from a study of identical twins. Study results and caveats: Low generation probability was overrepresented in out-of-frame alpha sequences shared by twins. Sequences that were beta out-of-frame showed weaker excess twin sharing. Its conclusions, products of cross-sectional statistical analysis, did not come from following the same donors.

The germline V gene encodes CDR1 LNHNV and CDR2 YYDKDF (reference sequence). Between the trimmed V and J ends, which lost 6 bases and 0 bases, there was a span of 6 bases. CDR3 size: 13 residues. The same sample was also used in a study of yellow fever vaccine responses in identical twins.

Sequences were obtained from CD8+ T cells sorted from blood. The J gene is TRBJ1-5, the V gene TRBV15; no reliable D call. This TCR came from a woman younger than 30 in good health. The CDR3 reads CATRQYSNQPQHF. CDR3 sequence (DNA): TGTGCCACCAGACAGTATAGCAATCAGCCCCAGCATTTT.